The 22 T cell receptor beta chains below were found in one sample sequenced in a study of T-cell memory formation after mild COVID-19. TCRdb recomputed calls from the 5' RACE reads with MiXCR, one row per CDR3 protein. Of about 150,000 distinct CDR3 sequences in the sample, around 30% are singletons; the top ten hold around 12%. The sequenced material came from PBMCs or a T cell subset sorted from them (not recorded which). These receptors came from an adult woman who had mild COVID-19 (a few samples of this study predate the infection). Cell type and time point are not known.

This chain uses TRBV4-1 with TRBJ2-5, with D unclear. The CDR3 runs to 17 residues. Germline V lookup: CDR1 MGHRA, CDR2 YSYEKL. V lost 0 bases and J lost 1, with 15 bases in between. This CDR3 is CASSQDLPMAAQETQYF. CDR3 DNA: TGCGCCAGCAGCCAAGATCTTCCTATGGCAGCCCAAGAGACCCAGTACTTC.

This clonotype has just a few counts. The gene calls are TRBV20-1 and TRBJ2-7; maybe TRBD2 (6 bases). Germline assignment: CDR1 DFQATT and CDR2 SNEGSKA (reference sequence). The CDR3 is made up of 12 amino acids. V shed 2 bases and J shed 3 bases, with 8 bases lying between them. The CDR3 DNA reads TGCAGTGCTAGACCCGGGGGCTACGAGCAGTACTTC. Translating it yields CSARPGGYEQYF.

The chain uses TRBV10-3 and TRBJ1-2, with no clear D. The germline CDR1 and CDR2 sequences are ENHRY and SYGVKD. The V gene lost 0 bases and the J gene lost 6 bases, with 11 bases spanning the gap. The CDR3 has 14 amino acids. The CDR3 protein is CAISESNSPDGYTF. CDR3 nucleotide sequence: TGTGCCATCAGTGAGTCGAACAGCCCGGATGGCTACACCTTC.

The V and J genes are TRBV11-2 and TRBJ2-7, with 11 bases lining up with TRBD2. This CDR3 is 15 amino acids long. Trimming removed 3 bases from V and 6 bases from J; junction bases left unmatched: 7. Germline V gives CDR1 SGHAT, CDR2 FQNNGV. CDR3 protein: CASSLRSLAGGEQYF. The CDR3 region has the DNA TGTGCCAGCAGCTTGAGATCGCTAGCGGGGGGCGAGCAGTACTTC.

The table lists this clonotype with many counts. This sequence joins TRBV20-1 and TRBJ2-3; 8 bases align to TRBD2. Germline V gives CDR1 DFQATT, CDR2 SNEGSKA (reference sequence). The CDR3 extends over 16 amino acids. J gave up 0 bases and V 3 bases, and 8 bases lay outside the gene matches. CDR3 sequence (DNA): TGCAGTGCTAGCCCCATACTAGCGGCTAGCACAGATACGCAGTATTTT. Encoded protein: CSASPILAASTDTQYF.

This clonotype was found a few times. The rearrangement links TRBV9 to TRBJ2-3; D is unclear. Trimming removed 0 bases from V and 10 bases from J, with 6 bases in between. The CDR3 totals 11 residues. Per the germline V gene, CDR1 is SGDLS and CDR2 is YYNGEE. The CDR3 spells CASSVDGPQYF. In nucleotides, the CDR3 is TGTGCCAGCAGCGTAGACGGGCCGCAGTATTTT.

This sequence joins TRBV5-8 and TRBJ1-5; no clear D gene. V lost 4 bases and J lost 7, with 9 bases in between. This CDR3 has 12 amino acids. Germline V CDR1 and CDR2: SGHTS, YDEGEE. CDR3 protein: CASSPVGQPQHF. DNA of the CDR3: TGTGCCAGCAGCCCGGTTGGGCAGCCCCAGCATTTT.

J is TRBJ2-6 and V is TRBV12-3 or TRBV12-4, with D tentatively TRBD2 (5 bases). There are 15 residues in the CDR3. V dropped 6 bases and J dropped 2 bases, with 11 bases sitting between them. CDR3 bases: TGTGCCAGCAGGTTACTAGAGGCTGGGGCCAACGTCCTGACTTTC. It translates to CASRLLEAGANVLTF.

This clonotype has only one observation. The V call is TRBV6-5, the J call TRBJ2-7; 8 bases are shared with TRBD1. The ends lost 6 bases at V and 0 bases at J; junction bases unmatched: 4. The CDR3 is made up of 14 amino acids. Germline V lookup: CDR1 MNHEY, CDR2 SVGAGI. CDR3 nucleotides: TGTGCCAGCAGGAGGACAGGGAGCTCCTACGAGCAGTACTTC. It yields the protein CASRRTGSSYEQYF.

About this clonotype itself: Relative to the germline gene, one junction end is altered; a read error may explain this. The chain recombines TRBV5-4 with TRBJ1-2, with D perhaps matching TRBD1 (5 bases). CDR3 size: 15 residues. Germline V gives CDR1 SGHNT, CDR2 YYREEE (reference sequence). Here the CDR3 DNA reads TGTGCCAACAGCTTGGGGGTACAGCTCGACTATGGCTACACCTTC. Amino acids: CANSLGVQLDYGYTF. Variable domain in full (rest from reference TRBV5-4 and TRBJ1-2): ETGVTQSPTHLIKTRGQQVTLRCSSQSGHNTVSWYQQALGQGPQFIFQYYREEENGRGNFPPRFSGLQFPNYSSELNVNALELDDSALYLCANSLGVQLDYGYTFGSGTRLTVV.

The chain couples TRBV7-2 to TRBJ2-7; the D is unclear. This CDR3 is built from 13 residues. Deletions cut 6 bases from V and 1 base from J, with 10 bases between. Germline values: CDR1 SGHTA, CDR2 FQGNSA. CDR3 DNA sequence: TGTGCCAGCAGGTTCCCGCAGTCCTACGAGCAGTACTTC. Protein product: CASRFPQSYEQYF.

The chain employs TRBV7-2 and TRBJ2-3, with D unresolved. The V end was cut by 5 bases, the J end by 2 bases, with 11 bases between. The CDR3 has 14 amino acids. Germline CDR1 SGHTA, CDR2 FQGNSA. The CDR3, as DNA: TGTGCCAGCAGCGAAGCATATTTCACAGATACGCAGTATTTT. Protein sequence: CASSEAYFTDTQYF.

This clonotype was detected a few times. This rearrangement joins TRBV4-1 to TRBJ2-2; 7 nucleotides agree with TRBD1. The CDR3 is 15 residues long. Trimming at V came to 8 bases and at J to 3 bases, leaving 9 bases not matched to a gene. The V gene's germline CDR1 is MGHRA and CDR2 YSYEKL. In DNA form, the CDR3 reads TGCGCCAGCGAAGGGCAGGGGGTGCACACCGGGGAGCTGTTTTTT. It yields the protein CASEGQGVHTGELFF.

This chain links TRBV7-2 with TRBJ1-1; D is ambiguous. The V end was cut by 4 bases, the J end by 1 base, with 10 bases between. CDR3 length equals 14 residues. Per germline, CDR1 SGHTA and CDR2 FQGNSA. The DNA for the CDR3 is TGTGCCAGCAGCTACCGGACGGGGAACACTGAAGCTTTCTTT. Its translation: CASSYRTGNTEAFF.

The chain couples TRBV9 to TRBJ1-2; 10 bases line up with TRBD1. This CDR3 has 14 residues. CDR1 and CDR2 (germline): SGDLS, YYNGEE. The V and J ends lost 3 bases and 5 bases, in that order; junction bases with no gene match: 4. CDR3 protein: CASSERTGGYGYTF. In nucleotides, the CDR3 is TGTGCCAGCAGCGAGCGGACAGGGGGTTATGGCTACACCTTC.

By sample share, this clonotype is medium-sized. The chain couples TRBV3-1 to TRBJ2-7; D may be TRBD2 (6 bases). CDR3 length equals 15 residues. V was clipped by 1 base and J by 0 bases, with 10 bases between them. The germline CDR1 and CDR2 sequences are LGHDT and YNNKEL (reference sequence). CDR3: CASSQAAGSSYEQYF. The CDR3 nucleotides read TGTGCCAGCAGCCAAGCGGCGGGGAGCTCCTACGAGCAGTACTTC.

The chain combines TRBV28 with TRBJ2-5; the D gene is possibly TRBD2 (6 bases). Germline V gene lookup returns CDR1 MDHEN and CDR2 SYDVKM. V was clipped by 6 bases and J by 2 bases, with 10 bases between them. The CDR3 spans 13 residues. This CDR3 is CASRLGGQETQYF. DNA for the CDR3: TGTGCCAGCAGATTGGGGGGACAAGAGACCCAGTACTTC. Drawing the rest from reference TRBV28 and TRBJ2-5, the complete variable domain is DVKVTQSSRYLVKRTGEKVFLECVQDMDHENMFWYRQDPGLGLRLIYFSYDVKMKEKGDIPEGYSVSREKKERFSLILESASTNQTSMYLCASRLGGQETQYFGPGTRLLVL.

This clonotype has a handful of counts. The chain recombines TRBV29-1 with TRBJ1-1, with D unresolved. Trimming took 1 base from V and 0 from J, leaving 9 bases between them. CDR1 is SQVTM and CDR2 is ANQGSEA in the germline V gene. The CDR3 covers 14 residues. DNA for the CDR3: TGCAGCGTTGAAGTGGGGTCCCTGAACACTGAAGCTTTCTTT. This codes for CSVEVGSLNTEAFF.

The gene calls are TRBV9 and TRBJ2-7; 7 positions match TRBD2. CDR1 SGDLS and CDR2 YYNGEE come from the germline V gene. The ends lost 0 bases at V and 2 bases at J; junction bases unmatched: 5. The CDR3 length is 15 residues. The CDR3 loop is CASSVDSGATYEQYF. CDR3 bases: TGTGCCAGCAGCGTAGACAGCGGGGCCACCTACGAGCAGTACTTC.

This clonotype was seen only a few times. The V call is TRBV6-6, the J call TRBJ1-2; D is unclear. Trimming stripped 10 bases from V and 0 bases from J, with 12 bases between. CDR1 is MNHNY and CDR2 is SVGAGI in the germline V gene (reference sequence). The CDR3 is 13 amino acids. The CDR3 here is CATNLDSNYGYTF. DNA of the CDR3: TGTGCCACCAACCTAGATTCTAACTATGGCTACACCTTC.

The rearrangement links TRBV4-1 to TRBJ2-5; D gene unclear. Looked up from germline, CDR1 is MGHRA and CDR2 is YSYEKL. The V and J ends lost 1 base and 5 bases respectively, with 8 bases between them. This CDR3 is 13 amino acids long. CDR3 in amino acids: CASSQGVIETQYF. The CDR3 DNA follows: TGCGCCAGCAGCCAAGGAGTGATTGAGACCCAGTACTTC.

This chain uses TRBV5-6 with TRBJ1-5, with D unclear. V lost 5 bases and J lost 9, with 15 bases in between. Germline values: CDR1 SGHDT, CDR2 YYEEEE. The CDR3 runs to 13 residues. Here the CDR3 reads CASRSMTRSPQHF. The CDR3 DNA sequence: TGTGCCAGCAGATCCATGACCCGTTCGCCCCAGCATTTT.